This T cell receptor beta chain emerged from a study of early T cells in non-severe SARS-CoV-2 infection. Study-wide context: Chains from this unsorted whole-blood bulk RNA could not be paired. Overall study results and limits: Reliance on VDJdb matching favored anti-spike CD8 responses; private and CD4 specificities were missed.

This clonotype has at least ten counts. Its antigen is not known. Germline V CDR1 and CDR2: SGHNT, YENEEA. The CDR3 sequence is 17 residues long. The junction had 11 bases not matched to a gene; V was cut back by 2 bases and J by 2 bases. Unique molecular identifiers (one per individual cDNA molecule) were attached. TCRdb ran MiXCR on the 5' RACE reads and lists one entry per CDR3 protein. Of nearly 60,000 distinct CDR3 sequences listed, about an eighth are singletons. Sequencing used whole blood. The rearrangement links TRBV11-3 to TRBJ2-5; 7 bases fit TRBD2. This clonotype was sampled from an adult who was a healthcare worker with PCR-confirmed SARS-CoV-2 infection or an uninfected control (not recorded which). CDR3 in DNA: TGTGCCAGCAGCTTATTCGGCGGGGGAGGACCACAAGAGACCCAGTACTTC. This codes for CASSLFGGGGPQETQYF.